The 16 T cell receptor beta chains below come from one sample, sequenced in a study of blood T cell repertoires in COVID-19. Here immunoSEQ multiplex PCR was the method, and the copy in TCRdb shows in-frame clones only, minus some. Of approximately 110,000 clones in the sample, approximately 62% were seen once. Sequenced material: peripheral blood. These receptors were collected from a man of 80 years or more with acute or convalescent COVID-19.

The rearrangement uses TRBV29-1 and TRBJ1-5, with 9 bases matching TRBD1. With V trimmed by 6 bases and J by 8 bases, 5 bases remained unmatched. Per germline, CDR1 SQVTM and CDR2 ANQGSEA. The CDR3 has 12 residues. The CDR3 sequence: CSVGTGREPQHF. Written as DNA, the CDR3 is TGCAGCGTGGGGACAGGGAGAGAGCCCCAGCATTTT.

This chain uses TRBV7-2 with TRBJ1-1; TRBD1 agrees at 7 bases. Per germline, CDR1 SGHTA and CDR2 FQGNSA. CDR3 length: 13 residues. V shed 4 bases and J 13 bases; nucleotides not matched to a gene: 12. CDR3 nucleotide sequence: TGTGCCAGCAGCTCCCGGACAGGCGGAGGAGTTTTCTTT. Amino acid sequence: CASSSRTGGGVFF.

This clone was recorded only once. The gene calls are TRBV30 and TRBJ2-7, with D possibly TRBD2 on 6 matching bases. The CDR3 consists of 14 residues. V was shortened by 3 bases and J by 1 base, with 13 bases between the two germline ends. Germline V gene sequence: CDR1 GTSNPN, CDR2 SVGIG (reference sequence). As DNA, the CDR3 is TGTGCCTGGAGCGTTAGCGGCATGTCCTACGAGCAGTACTTC. It specifies CAWSVSGMSYEQYF.

The chain has TRBV27 and TRBJ2-1; TRBD1 is a possible D gene (5 bases). The V end was cut by 9 bases, the J end by 5 bases, with 11 bases between. CDR1 is MNHEY, CDR2 SMNVEV, per germline (reference sequence). The CDR3 is made up of 12 amino acids. The CDR3 loop is CASQGENNEQFF. The CDR3 DNA reads TGTGCCAGTCAGGGCGAGAACAATGAGCAGTTCTTC.

This CDR3 reads CASSQETGASSGNTIYF. The DNA for the CDR3 is TGTGCCAGCAGCCAAGAGACAGGCGCGAGTTCTGGAAACACCATATATTTT. The V gene is TRBV4-2, the J gene TRBJ1-3, with D possibly being TRBD1 (6 bases). CDR1 is LGHNA, CDR2 YNFKEQ, per germline. CDR3 length: 17 residues. V lost 0 bases and J lost 1, with 13 bases in between.

V is TRBV7-8 and J is TRBJ2-3; tentatively, D is TRBD1 (6 bases). The ends were cut back, 2 bases at V and 5 bases at J, with 11 bases in the middle. The CDR3 length is 14 residues. Germline CDR1 SGHVS, CDR2 FQNEAQ. The CDR3 here is CASSLWQGQDTQYF. The DNA of the CDR3 is TGTGCCAGCAGCTTATGGCAGGGGCAAGATACGCAGTATTTT. The entire variable domain, with the rest obtained from reference TRBV7-8 and TRBJ2-3, is as follows: GAGVSQSPRYKVAKRGQDVALRCDPISGHVSLFWYQQALGQGPEFLTYFQNEAQLDKSGLPSDRFFAERPEGSVSTLKIQRTQQEDSAVYLCASSLWQGQDTQYFGPGTRLTVL.

This chain joins TRBV6-5 and TRBJ2-7, with 8 bases aligning to TRBD2. CDR1 MNHEY and CDR2 SVGAGI come from the germline V gene. V lost 0 bases to trimming and J lost 3 bases; unmatched junction nucleotides: 7. CDR3 length equals 16 residues. CDR3 protein: CASSYSTASGLYEQYF. DNA of the CDR3: TGTGCCAGCAGTTACTCGACGGCTAGCGGGCTCTACGAGCAGTACTTC.

V and J are TRBV15 and TRBJ2-3, with 7 bases lining up with TRBD2. The germline V gene has CDR1 LNHNV and CDR2 YYDKDF (reference sequence). This CDR3 region has 15 residues. The J segment lost 5 bases and the V segment lost 0 bases, leaving 5 bases of the junction unmatched. CDR3 nucleotides: TGTGCCACCAGCAGAGAGGCGGGAGAGGGAGATACGCAGTATTTT. Translated: CATSREAGEGDTQYF. Full variable domain (missing parts from reference TRBV15 and TRBJ2-3): DAMVIQNPRYQVTQFGKPVTLSCSQTLNHNVMYWYQQKSSQAPKLLFHYYDKDFNNEADTPDNFQSRRPNTSFCFLDIRSPGLGDTAMYLCATSREAGEGDTQYFGPGTRLTVL.

The chain joins TRBV12-5 to TRBJ2-2; D is perhaps TRBD2 (6 bases). Germline V lookup: CDR1 LGHNT, CDR2 FRNRAP. With 0 bases removed from V and 4 bases from J, the gap between germline ends came to 9 bases. The CDR3 totals 15 residues. The CDR3 region is CASGLVLGGTGELFF. Written as DNA, the CDR3 is TGTGCTAGTGGTTTGGTACTCGGGGGCACCGGGGAGCTGTTTTTT.

This sequence joins TRBV6-5 and TRBJ2-7, with D possibly matching TRBD2 (6 bases). V lost 0 bases and J 3 bases, leaving 12 bases between the germline ends. Per the germline V gene, CDR1 is MNHEY and CDR2 is SVGAGI. The CDR3 totals 15 residues. This chain's CDR3 is CASSYSISGNYEQYF. The CDR3 nucleotides are TGTGCCAGCAGTTACTCGATTAGCGGAAACTACGAGCAGTACTTC.

V and J are TRBV5-1 and TRBJ1-1, with D hard to call. The V and J ends lost 1 base and 0 bases respectively, with 7 bases between them. The germline gives CDR1 SGHRS, CDR2 YFSETQ. This CDR3 region has 14 residues. CDR3 amino acids: CASSLPGMNTEAFF. The CDR3 nucleotides read TGCGCCAGCAGCTTGCCGGGGATGAACACTGAAGCTTTCTTT.

The chain carries TRBV10-3 and TRBJ2-1, with 8 bases lining up with TRBD2. Unmatched junction bases numbered 9, after V lost 11 bases and J lost 9 bases. The CDR3 totals 12 residues. Germline loops: CDR1 ENHRY, CDR2 SYGVKD. CDR3: CAVVGSGSEQFF. In DNA, the CDR3 is TGTGCCGTAGTCGGGAGCGGGAGTGAGCAGTTCTTC.

The chain couples TRBV20-1 to TRBJ1-6; D not certain. The germline V gene encodes CDR1 DFQATT and CDR2 SNEGSKA (reference sequence). V was shortened by 3 bases and J by 10 bases, with 10 bases between the two germline ends. There are 12 residues in the CDR3. CDR3 sequence reads: CSASFGESPLHF. The CDR3 region has the DNA TGCAGTGCTAGTTTCGGGGAATCACCCCTCCACTTT.

This sequence joins TRBV20-1 and TRBJ2-5; D perhaps matches TRBD1 (5 bases). V lost 5 bases to trimming and J lost 3 bases, with 7 bases between them. CDR1 is DFQATT and CDR2 is SNEGSKA in the germline V gene (reference sequence). CDR3 length equals 11 residues. This chain's CDR3 is CSAFREETQYF. In nucleotides, the CDR3 is TGCAGTGCTTTCAGGGAAGAGACCCAGTACTTC.

The J gene is TRBJ2-2, the V gene TRBV9, with 8 bases matching TRBD2. This CDR3 is 16 amino acids long. Looked up from germline, CDR1 is SGDLS and CDR2 is YYNGEE. J was trimmed by 4 bases and V by 4 bases; bases with no gene match: 9. CDR3 in amino acids: CASSSPGGLATGELFF. As DNA, the CDR3 is TGTGCCAGCAGCTCGCCGGGGGGGCTGGCCACCGGGGAGCTGTTTTTT.

The chain is built from TRBV5-5 and TRBJ1-2, with 7 nucleotides matching TRBD1. V gave up 2 bases and J gave up 5 bases; unmatched junction bases: 6. This CDR3 has 14 amino acids. CDR1 and CDR2 from the germline V gene are SGHKS and YYEKEE (reference sequence). In DNA form, the CDR3 reads TGTGCCAGCAGCTTAGGGACAGAACTTTATGGCTACACCTTC. Protein: CASSLGTELYGYTF.